The clone carrying this TCR beta chain was observed at least ten times. Its antigen remains unidentified. This CDR3 is built from 14 residues. From germline, CDR1 is SGHRS and CDR2 YFSETQ. V shed 7 bases, J shed 2 bases, and the junction held 5 bases outside the gene matches. Unique molecular identifiers were used to barcode this TCRbeta library. TCRdb ran MiXCR on the PCR reads and lists one entry per CDR3 protein. The sample carries some 200,000 distinct CDR3 sequences, roughly 6.3% recorded once. This sample stems from a study of T-cell reconstitution after alpha-beta-depleted transplantation in children. Study-wide findings and caveats: Day-60 TCRbeta diversity that was high in some patients was derived from surviving recipient T cells and thymic progenitors.

J is TRBJ2-7 and V is TRBV5-1, with TRBD1 identical over 11 bases. This receptor was identified in a girl under three years old with combined immunodeficiency, due to receive a stem cell transplant. The source material was PBMCs, sampled before TCRalphabeta/CD19-depleted stem cell transplant. The CDR3 DNA sequence: TGCGCCAGCGGGACAGGGGGAGTCACCTACGAGCAGTACTTC. Translating gives CASGTGGVTYEQYF.